Below are 18 T cell receptor beta chains sequenced from a single sample in a study of cytomegalovirus exposure and HLA in healthy donors. Assay: immunoSEQ multiplex PCR; the TCRdb copy retains only in-frame clones and omits some. This table has some 66,000 clones, nearly 98% appearing once. Sequenced material: PBMCs. The receptors here all came from a woman between 18 and 29 years old in good health and CMV-seropositive.

This chain uses TRBV7-2 with TRBJ1-2; weak D call: TRBD1 (6 bases). The germline V gene has CDR1 SGHTA and CDR2 FQGNSA. This CDR3 is 15 amino acids long. The germline V and J ends were trimmed by 1 base and 3 bases, with 12 bases remaining between them. Here the CDR3 reads CASSLVGGQHYGYTF. CDR3 bases: TGTGCCAGCAGCTTAGTGGGGGGGCAGCACTATGGCTACACCTTC.

This chain links TRBV6-1 with TRBJ2-6; TRBD1 might be the D (7 bases). The CDR3 totals 18 residues. Germline CDR1 MNHNS, CDR2 SASEGT. Trimming left V 1 base short and J 6 bases short, with 19 bases between. The CDR3 region has the DNA TGTGCCAGCAGTGAAGGGGTAGGAGGGGGCCCCCCGGCCAACGTCCTGACTTTC. This translates into CASSEGVGGGPPANVLTF.

The chain employs TRBV30 and TRBJ2-2, with D possibly matching TRBD1 (6 bases). The V gene lost 3 bases and the J gene lost 1 base, with 9 bases spanning the gap. The length of the CDR3 is 14 residues. The germline V gene encodes CDR1 GTSNPN and CDR2 SVGIG (reference sequence). CDR3 sequence (DNA): TGTGCCTGGAGGCCGACAGGGAACACCGGGGAGCTGTTTTTT. Protein sequence: CAWRPTGNTGELFF.

The rearrangement uses TRBV5-6 and TRBJ2-1; D is possibly TRBD1 (5 bases). In germline, CDR1 is SGHDT, CDR2 YYEEEE. This CDR3 region has 12 residues. Trimming took 3 bases from V and 7 from J, leaving 8 bases between them. CDR3 nucleotide sequence: TGTGCCAGCAGCTGGCAGGGAAATGAGCAGTTCTTC. Amino acid sequence: CASSWQGNEQFF.

The chain couples TRBV7-2 to TRBJ1-2, with TRBD1 identical over 7 bases. This CDR3 is 15 amino acids long. Germline lookup yields CDR1 SGHTA and CDR2 FQGNSA. V dropped 5 bases and J dropped 7; count of bases not matched to a gene: 13. The CDR3, as DNA: TGTGCCAGCAGCCCCGGACGACAGGGCTCGAGTGGCTACACCTTC. As protein: CASSPGRQGSSGYTF.

The rearrangement uses TRBV28 and TRBJ2-1; D gene ambiguous. This CDR3 region has 11 residues. Trimming cost V 6 bases and J 7 bases, with 7 bases left between them. The germline V gene has CDR1 MDHEN and CDR2 SYDVKM. In DNA, the CDR3 is TGTGCCAGCAGCGAGAGGAATGAGCAGTTCTTC. Its translation: CASSERNEQFF.

This chain links TRBV6-1 with TRBJ2-1, with D maybe TRBD2 (5 bases). V was trimmed by 3 bases and J by 9 bases, leaving 12 bases between them. The CDR3 has 13 amino acids. Germline CDR1 MNHNS, CDR2 SASEGT. The CDR3 DNA reads as TGTGCCAGCAGTGACTCCGGGATCGGTGAGCAGTTCTTC. Translated, it gives CASSDSGIGEQFF.

This clone was recorded once. The V call is TRBV5-1, the J call TRBJ2-7, with 7 positions matching TRBD2. With 1 base clipped from V and 6 bases from J, the junction kept 4 bases outside the gene matches. Germline CDR1 reads SGHRS; CDR2 reads YFSETQ. This CDR3 comprises 13 residues. The CDR3: CASSLKGRGEQYF. The CDR3 nucleotides are TGCGCCAGCAGCTTGAAAGGGAGGGGCGAGCAGTACTTC.

This chain joins TRBV10-3 and TRBJ2-7, with a possible D match to TRBD1 (6 bases). The CDR3 totals 14 residues. Trimming took off 2 bases at V and 1 base at J, with 9 bases between the two ends. CDR1 and CDR2 from the germline V gene are ENHRY and SYGVKD. DNA of the CDR3: TGTGCCATCAGTGAGAACGACAGGTCCTACGAGCAGTACTTC. This encodes CAISENDRSYEQYF.

This rearrangement joins TRBV6-5 to TRBJ1-2, with 7 bases identical to TRBD1. This CDR3 region has 14 residues. The germline V gene has CDR1 MNHEY and CDR2 SVGAGI. Germline trimming cut 2 bases from V and 4 bases from J; bases unmatched to any gene: 4. The CDR3 is CASSYRDSSYGYTF. The DNA for the CDR3 is TGTGCCAGCAGTTACCGGGACAGTAGCTATGGCTACACCTTC.

The genes are TRBV28 and TRBJ2-3; tentatively, D is TRBD2 (6 bases). From germline, CDR1 is MDHEN and CDR2 SYDVKM. Trimming left V 2 bases short and J 2 bases short, with 14 bases between. This CDR3 spans 16 amino acids. This chain's CDR3 is CASSLLGEASTDTQYF. For the CDR3, the DNA is TGTGCCAGCAGTTTACTGGGGGAGGCTTCCACAGATACGCAGTATTTT.

The rearrangement links TRBV27 to TRBJ2-3; D might be TRBD1 (7 bases). V lost 3 bases and J 0 bases, leaving 13 bases between the germline ends. The CDR3 sequence is 16 residues long. Germline loops: CDR1 MNHEY, CDR2 SMNVEV (reference sequence). The CDR3: CASSFVGGQSTDTQYF. CDR3 sequence (DNA): TGTGCCAGCAGTTTTGTCGGGGGACAGAGCACAGATACGCAGTATTTT.

A single count supports this clone. The chain is built from TRBV4-2 and TRBJ1-2; 7 bases fit TRBD1. Trimming cost V 6 bases and J 7 bases; bases outside gene matches: 11. Germline V gene data show CDR1 as LGHNA and CDR2 as YNFKEQ. The CDR3 sequence is 14 residues long. The CDR3 loop reads CASSSPLGTAGYTF. The CDR3, as DNA: TGTGCCAGCAGTTCGCCCTTGGGGACAGCTGGCTACACCTTC.

V usage is TRBV7-3 and J usage is TRBJ2-1; maybe TRBD2 (6 bases). The germline V gene encodes CDR1 SGHTA and CDR2 FQGTGA. V was clipped by 2 bases and J by 0 bases, with 14 bases between them. The CDR3 is made up of 17 amino acids. The CDR3 DNA reads TGTGCCAGCAGCTTAGATTACGGGAGAGGCTCCTACAATGAGCAGTTCTTC. Translated, it gives CASSLDYGRGSYNEQFF. Combining the CDR3 with reference TRBV7-3 and TRBJ2-1 gives the whole variable domain GAGVSQTPSNKVTEKGKYVELRCDPISGHTALYWYRQSLGQGPEFLIYFQGTGAADDSGLPNDRFFAVRPEGSVSTLKIQRTERGDSAVYLCASSLDYGRGSYNEQFFGPGTRLTVL.

The chain joins TRBV27 to TRBJ2-7, with 8 bases fitting TRBD2. Looked up from germline, CDR1 is MNHEY and CDR2 is SMNVEV (reference sequence). V trimming: 8 bases; J trimming: 2 bases; junction bases outside the gene matches: 5. The CDR3 covers 13 residues. This CDR3 is CASARLATYEQYF. The CDR3 region has the DNA TGTGCCAGCGCCCGACTAGCGACCTACGAGCAGTACTTC.

This chain uses TRBV5-6 with TRBJ2-7; D gene ambiguous. The ends were cut back, 0 bases at V and 0 bases at J, with 7 bases in the middle. In germline, CDR1 is SGHDT, CDR2 YYEEEE. This CDR3 is built from 14 residues. The CDR3 nucleotides are TGTGCCAGCAGCTTGGACTTGATCTCCTACGAGCAGTACTTC. This encodes CASSLDLISYEQYF.

V is TRBV7-3 and J is TRBJ2-2; maybe TRBD1 (6 bases). Between the trimmed V and J ends, which lost 2 bases and 3 bases, there was a span of 7 bases. Germline loops: CDR1 SGHTA, CDR2 FQGTGA. The CDR3 is made up of 14 amino acids. The CDR3 sequence: CASSLAGDTGELFF. The CDR3 nucleotides read TGTGCCAGCAGCTTAGCAGGGGACACCGGGGAGCTGTTTTTT.

CDR3 bases: TGCGCCAGCAGCTTTACGGACCAAGAGACCCAGTACTTC. Its translation: CASSFTDQETQYF. V and J are TRBV5-1 and TRBJ2-5, with D unresolved. The V and J ends lost 2 bases and 0 bases respectively, with 5 bases between them. Germline V gene data show CDR1 as SGHRS and CDR2 as YFSETQ. This CDR3 is built from 13 residues.